These 20 T cell receptor beta chains share one sample of origin, sequenced in a study of blood T cell repertoires in COVID-19. Libraries were prepared by immunoSEQ multiplex PCR; TCRdb keeps only in-frame clonotypes and omits some of them. Of 150,000 to 200,000 clones in the sample, about 83% are singletons; the top ten hold less than 2%. Sequencing input: peripheral blood. The receptors here all came from a human donor in a cohort sampled during active COVID-19.

This chain connects TRBV2 to TRBJ1-2; D call uncertain. The CDR3 has 15 amino acids. V lost 7 bases and J lost 1, with 16 bases in between. Germline-derived CDR1 and CDR2 are SNHLY and FYNNEI. The CDR3 here is CASNPREGFNYGYTF. The CDR3 DNA reads as TGTGCCAGCAACCCTAGGGAGGGCTTTAACTATGGCTACACCTTC. Full variable domain (missing parts from reference TRBV2 and TRBJ1-2): EPEVTQTPSHQVTQMGQEVILRCVPISNHLYFYWYRQILGQKVEFLVSFYNNEISEKSEIFDDQFSVERPDGSNFTLKIRSTKLEDSAMYFCASNPREGFNYGYTFGSGTRLTVV.

V is TRBV3-1 (or the pseudogene TRBV3-2) and J is TRBJ1-6; D remains ambiguous. The germline gives CDR1 LGHDT, CDR2 YNNKEL (reference sequence). CDR3 size: 17 residues. Trimming took off 1 base at V and 0 bases at J, with 10 bases between the two ends. This chain's CDR3 is CASSQVTRSSYNSPLHF. The CDR3 bases are TGTGCCAGCAGCCAAGTTACCCGGAGCTCCTATAATTCACCCCTCCACTTT.

The chain joins TRBV6-5 to TRBJ1-1, with 8 bases aligning to TRBD1. CDR3 length: 15 amino acids. Germline lookup yields CDR1 MNHEY and CDR2 SVGAGI. V dropped 7 bases and J dropped 1; count of bases not matched to a gene: 8. The DNA of the CDR3 is TGTGCCAGCACTCAACTGGGACAGGCGAACACTGAAGCTTTCTTT. This gives the protein CASTQLGQANTEAFF.

V and J are TRBV9 and TRBJ2-7, with 8 bases identical to TRBD1. Germline trimming cut 6 bases from V and 1 base from J; bases unmatched to any gene: 6. The V gene's germline CDR1 is SGDLS and CDR2 YYNGEE. The CDR3 extends over 14 amino acids. The CDR3 reads CASILGQGSYEQYF. CDR3 nucleotides: TGTGCCAGCATCCTTGGACAGGGATCCTACGAGCAGTACTTC.

J is TRBJ1-1 and V is TRBV4-3; TRBD1 is a possible D gene (5 bases). In germline, CDR1 is LGHNA, CDR2 YSLEER. The CDR3 is 16 residues long. The V and J ends lost 0 bases and 3 bases respectively, with 14 bases between them. CDR3 sequence (DNA): TGCGCCAGCAGCCAAGATCCCCGGGGAGGGGACACTGAAGCTTTCTTT. Protein sequence: CASSQDPRGGDTEAFF.

A word on this clone: This specimen includes other DNA sequences encoding the same CDR3. The CDR3 loop is CASSTQGYEQYF. The CDR3 coding sequence is TGTGCCAGCAGTACACAGGGCTACGAGCAGTACTTC. This chain joins TRBV12-3 or TRBV12-4 and TRBJ2-7; D possibly corresponds to TRBD1 (6 bases). Trimming removed 5 bases from V and 3 bases from J, with 8 bases in between. The CDR3 contains 12 residues.

The CDR3 loop is CASSLLAVNTEAFF. The CDR3 DNA is TGTGCCAGCAGCTTATTGGCGGTCAACACTGAAGCTTTCTTT. V and J are TRBV7-8 and TRBJ1-1; D not certain. CDR1 is SGHVS, CDR2 FQNEAQ, per germline. V was shortened by 2 bases and J by 2 bases, with 9 bases between the two germline ends. CDR3 length: 14 amino acids.

The rearrangement joins TRBV10-3 to TRBJ2-7; weak D call: TRBD1 (5 bases). The V gene's germline CDR1 is ENHRY and CDR2 SYGVKD. Trimming took 9 bases from V and 5 from J, leaving 14 bases between them. The CDR3 sequence is 12 residues long. The CDR3 nucleotides are TGTGCCATGGGGCAGGGTTTAGACGAGCAGTACTTC. As protein: CAMGQGLDEQYF.

The gene calls are TRBV11-3 and TRBJ2-7; maybe TRBD2 (5 bases). Germline-derived CDR1 and CDR2 are SGHNT and YENEEA. The length of the CDR3 is 14 residues. Trimming removed 3 bases at V and 1 base at J, with 10 bases between. CDR3 in DNA: TGTGCCAGCAGCTTGGGGAGCGCGTCCTACGAGCAGTACTTC. Translation gives CASSLGSASYEQYF. Together with reference TRBV11-3 and TRBJ2-7, the CDR3 gives the full variable domain: EAGVVQSPRYKIIEKKQPVAFWCNPISGHNTLYWYLQNLGQGPELLIRYENEEAVDDSQLPKDRFSAERLKGVDSTLKIQPAELGDSAVYLCASSLGSASYEQYFGPGTRLTVT.

CDR3 DNA: TGTGCCAGCAGTTACTCTACAGGGGTTTCGCCGGTGGCTTTCTTT. Its translation: CASSYSTGVSPVAFF. The chain uses TRBV6-5 and TRBJ1-1; TRBD1 matches 7 bases. The junction had 12 bases not matched to a gene; V was cut back by 0 bases and J by 11 bases. The CDR3 is 15 residues long. Germline V gene lookup returns CDR1 MNHEY and CDR2 SVGAGI.

The rearrangement joins TRBV12-3 or TRBV12-4 to TRBJ2-7; TRBD2 might be the D (5 bases). Trimming cost V 2 bases and J 5 bases, with 10 bases left between them. CDR3 length: 13 amino acids. The CDR3 sequence: CASSLIGSNEQYF. The CDR3 DNA reads as TGTGCCAGCAGTTTAATAGGGAGTAACGAGCAGTACTTC.

V and J are TRBV6-6 and TRBJ1-1; D unclear. The germline V and J ends were trimmed by 2 bases and 5 bases, with 9 bases remaining between them. The CDR3 is 13 amino acids. Germline V CDR1 and CDR2: MNHNY, SVGAGI (reference sequence). The chain's CDR3 is CASSYIRRTEAFF. Here the CDR3 DNA reads TGTGCCAGCAGTTACATACGGAGGACTGAAGCTTTCTTT.

V and J are TRBV2 and TRBJ2-5; D remains ambiguous. The ends were cut back, 5 bases at V and 2 bases at J, with 12 bases in the middle. This CDR3 contains 14 residues. The germline V gene encodes CDR1 SNHLY and CDR2 FYNNEI. CDR3 coding DNA: TGTGCCAGCAGTCTAGGCCCCATTCAAGAGACCCAGTACTTC. Translating it yields CASSLGPIQETQYF.

This clone was counted ten times or more. This chain links TRBV4-1 with TRBJ1-3; D is ambiguous. The length of the CDR3 is 15 residues. Trimming pared 0 bases from V and 4 bases from J, leaving 10 bases between. CDR1 is MGHRA and CDR2 is YSYEKL in the germline V gene. CDR3 sequence: CASSQDVTPGNTIYF. DNA of the CDR3: TGCGCCAGCAGCCAAGATGTCACACCCGGAAACACCATATATTTT.

V usage is TRBV7-2 and J usage is TRBJ2-7; D gene ambiguous. The CDR3 is made up of 11 amino acids. Trimming pared 5 bases from V and 4 bases from J, leaving 6 bases between. Per germline, CDR1 SGHTA and CDR2 FQGNSA. CDR3 sequence: CASSQIYEQYF. The CDR3, as DNA: TGTGCCAGCAGCCAGATTTACGAGCAGTACTTC.

The chain recombines TRBV6-5 with TRBJ1-5; D is perhaps TRBD1 (6 bases). V lost 4 bases and J lost 5, with 15 bases in between. The germline gives CDR1 MNHEY, CDR2 SVGAGI. CDR3 size: 15 residues. The CDR3 DNA follows: TGTGCCAGCAGTTTCACAGGGTTGGGTGATCAGCCCCAGCATTTT. Protein sequence: CASSFTGLGDQPQHF.

The rearrangement joins TRBV5-4 to TRBJ1-1, with TRBD1 matching over 11 bases. CDR3 length: 14 residues. V shed 3 bases, J shed 4 bases, and the junction held 2 bases outside the gene matches. Germline V CDR1 and CDR2: SGHNT, YYREEE (reference sequence). Here the CDR3 DNA reads TGTGCCAGCAGCTGGGGGACAGGGGGCACTGAAGCTTTCTTT. Translated, it gives CASSWGTGGTEAFF.

J is TRBJ2-3 and V is TRBV2, with D perhaps matching TRBD2 (5 bases). The CDR3 extends over 16 amino acids. The germline CDR1 and CDR2 sequences are SNHLY and FYNNEI. V lost 4 bases, J lost 6 bases, and 20 bases lay in between. The CDR3 region is CASSGQELLRGDTQYF. Written as DNA, the CDR3 is TGTGCCAGCAGTGGGCAGGAACTACTACGAGGGGATACGCAGTATTTT.

This chain's CDR3 is CASSFGLAGAYEQYF. CDR3 DNA: TGTGCCAGCAGTTTCGGACTAGCGGGAGCTTACGAGCAGTACTTC. The chain carries TRBV27 and TRBJ2-7; 13 nucleotides agree with TRBD2. The CDR3 totals 15 residues. After removal of 3 bases from V and 4 bases from J, the junction contained 3 bases not matched to a gene. CDR1 MNHEY and CDR2 SMNVEV come from the germline V gene (reference sequence).

This chain links TRBV2 with TRBJ1-4; 8 bases agree with TRBD1. CDR3 length equals 13 residues. J gave up 6 bases and V 7 bases, and 4 bases lay outside the gene matches. Germline V gives CDR1 SNHLY, CDR2 FYNNEI. This CDR3 reads CASKGTGHEKLFF. The CDR3, as DNA: TGTGCCAGCAAGGGGACAGGCCATGAAAAACTGTTTTTT.